This T cell receptor (beta chain) was recovered during a study of Graves' ophthalmopathy and Graves' hyperthyroidism. Study context: Being free of ophthalmopathy for 18 months of follow-up defined stable hyperthyroidism.

Study-wide points: Most expanded clonotypes in thyroid above 0.001 frequency also showed up in blood. Prediction of ophthalmopathy progression reached around 70% sensitivity and 72% to 75% specificity.

Trimming removed 6 bases from V and 3 bases from J; junction bases left unmatched: 11. Germline loops: CDR1 MDHEN, CDR2 SYDVKM. This CDR3 is 15 amino acids long. RNA transcripts yielded amplified TCR beta CDR3 regions. HTBI-primed RT-PCR formed the first round, and a multiplex PCR formed the second. A single record per CDR3 protein comes from TCRdb applying MiXCR to the multiplex PCR reads. Here the sample spans roughly 1.1 million distinct CDR3 sequences, roughly 35% being singletons. The diagnostic workup employed clinical symptoms, serum thyroxine, TRAb, thyroid ultrasound and orbital computed tomography. Comment on this clonotype: The antigen remains unidentified.

The source of this sequence is an adult man with Graves' hyperthyroidism. The chain is built from TRBV28 and TRBJ2-7; 7 bases match TRBD1. The sample consisted of peripheral blood or thyroid tissue (not recorded which). The CDR3 reads CASRSSGGFNYEQYF. CDR3 nucleotides: TGTGCCAGCAGATCGTCAGGGGGTTTCAACTACGAGCAGTACTTC.